These 2 T cell receptor beta chains share one sample of origin, sequenced in a study of early T cells in non-severe SARS-CoV-2 infection. TCRdb used MiXCR to reprocess the 5' RACE reads, holding one entry per CDR3 protein. Of 37,000 or so distinct CDR3 sequences listed, 5.9% were seen once; the top ten hold about 5.1%. Specimen: whole blood. The source of these receptors is an adult who was a healthcare worker with PCR-confirmed SARS-CoV-2 infection or an uninfected control (not recorded which).

The chain combines TRBV7-9 with TRBJ1-5, with TRBD1 identical over 8 bases. The V gene end was trimmed by 2 bases and the J gene end by 1 base; junction bases not matched to a gene: 7. The germline CDR1 and CDR2 sequences are SEHNR and FQNEAQ (reference sequence). CDR3 length: 17 amino acids. DNA of the CDR3: TGTGCCAGCAGCTTATCAGGGGGCAGCCTGAGCAATCAGCCCCAGCATTTT. This translates into CASSLSGGSLSNQPQHF.

This clonotype was observed at least ten times. The chain couples TRBV28 to TRBJ2-7, with 8 nucleotides matching TRBD2. Germline CDR1 is MDHEN and CDR2 is SYDVKM. Trimming removed 5 bases from V and 0 bases from J; junction bases left unmatched: 6. The CDR3 is made up of 15 amino acids. CDR3 nucleotide sequence: TGTGCCAGCAGTCCGGTAGCGGGAAGCTCCTACGAGCAGTACTTC. Amino acids: CASSPVAGSSYEQYF.